The 22 T cell receptor beta chains below come from one sample, sequenced in a study of T-cell reconstitution after alpha-beta-depleted transplantation in children (dated by TCRdb to about 2016). Libraries came from PCR. The run used an Illumina HiSeq 2500. Molecular barcoding was employed in the preparation of TCR libraries, with unique molecular identifiers being used to normalize TCRbeta repertoire quantification. TCRdb reanalyzed the raw reads on its own, using fastp at Q25 for trimming and MiXCR for clone calling, and kept in-frame beta chains. Each entry is one CDR3 protein sequence, shown with its most common DNA and genes. Within this sample are around 380,000 distinct CDR3 sequences, with roughly a tenth of them counted one time only. Over 4.5% of the sample is held by the ten biggest clonotypes. The specimen comprised PBMCs from the stem cell graft donor, sampled from the stem cell graft. The receptors derive from a human donor who donated a stem cell graft to a child with acute myeloid leukemia.

This clonotype was recorded many times. The chain employs TRBV5-1 and TRBJ2-3; D not certain. The CDR3 spans 12 residues. Germline V gives CDR1 SGHRS, CDR2 YFSETQ. Trimming removed 6 bases from V and 4 bases from J, with 9 bases in between. The CDR3 loop is CASTLGSDTQYF. CDR3 nucleotide sequence: TGCGCCAGCACCCTGGGTTCAGATACGCAGTATTTT.

This clonotype was seen a few times. This rearrangement joins TRBV12-3 or TRBV12-4 to TRBJ2-1, with TRBD2 matching 9 bases. This CDR3 has 15 amino acids. The V gene end was trimmed by 3 bases and the J gene end by 8 bases; junction bases not matched to a gene: 8. The CDR3 region is CASSFSAGGYDEQFF. DNA of the CDR3: TGTGCCAGCAGTTTCTCAGCGGGAGGTTATGATGAGCAGTTCTTC.

This clonotype was observed a few times. This chain connects TRBV25-1 to TRBJ2-5, with unresolved D. The germline V gene encodes CDR1 MGHDK and CDR2 SYGVNS. The V gene lost 3 bases and the J gene lost 3 bases, with 11 bases spanning the gap. This CDR3 region has 14 residues. CDR3 amino acids: CASSDRRKKETQYF. In DNA, the CDR3 is TGTGCCAGCAGTGACAGACGGAAAAAAGAGACCCAGTACTTC.

This clonotype was picked up a small number of times. The chain links TRBV18 to TRBJ2-6; possible D gene TRBD2, 6 bases. V lost 1 base and J lost 0, with 13 bases in between. The CDR3 length is 18 residues. Germline values: CDR1 KGHSH, CDR2 LQKENI. CDR3 sequence: CASSPLSLTSSGANVLTF. Here the CDR3 DNA reads TGTGCCAGCTCACCACTTTCATTGACTAGCTCTGGGGCCAACGTCCTGACTTTC. Variable domain in full (rest from reference TRBV18 and TRBJ2-6): NAGVMQNPRHLVRRRGQEARLRCSPMKGHSHVYWYRQLPEEGLKFMVYLQKENIIDESGMPKERFSAEFPKEGPSILRIQQVVRGDSAAYFCASSPLSLTSSGANVLTFGAGSRLTVL.

This chain joins TRBV12-3 or TRBV12-4 and TRBJ1-5, with D perhaps matching TRBD1 (6 bases). The CDR3 runs to 15 residues. Deletions cut 5 bases from V and 2 bases from J, with 13 bases between. CDR3 sequence reads: CASSAGVSGNQPQHF. The CDR3 coding sequence is TGTGCCAGCAGTGCAGGGGTGTCTGGCAATCAGCCCCAGCATTTT.

V is TRBV20-1 and J is TRBJ2-7, with 7 bases identical to TRBD2. The germline CDR1 and CDR2 sequences are DFQATT and SNEGSKA (reference sequence). The CDR3 is made up of 13 amino acids. The J segment lost 3 bases and the V segment lost 3 bases, leaving 5 bases of the junction unmatched. CDR3 residues: CSARRLADYEQYF. Here the CDR3 DNA reads TGCAGTGCTAGGAGGCTAGCGGACTACGAGCAGTACTTC.

This clonotype has just a few counts. The chain uses TRBV3-1 and TRBJ2-1; TRBD2 agrees at 7 bases. Germline CDR1 and CDR2: LGHDT and YNNKEL (reference sequence). V lost 0 bases and J lost 2; bases outside the gene matches: 7. The CDR3 consists of 17 residues. CDR3: CASSQDSGLDAYNEQFF. In nucleotides, the CDR3 is TGTGCCAGCAGCCAAGATTCCGGACTAGACGCCTACAATGAGCAGTTCTTC.

The chain is built from TRBV20-1 and TRBJ2-1; D remains ambiguous. Trimming pared 1 base from V and 0 bases from J, leaving 10 bases between. This CDR3 has 15 residues. The germline CDR1 and CDR2 sequences are DFQATT and SNEGSKA (reference sequence). The CDR3 nucleotides read TGCAGTGCTAGAGGGGCGGAGAGCTCCTACAATGAGCAGTTCTTC. It is translated as CSARGAESSYNEQFF.

Turning to this clonotype: Sequence at one end of the junction differs from germline and may be a read error. The V gene is TRBV20-1, the J gene TRBJ2-7, with 9 bases that match TRBD2. The CDR3 totals 16 residues. CDR1 and CDR2 (germline): DFQATT, SNEGSKA (reference sequence). CDR3 coding DNA: TGCTGTGCTAGAGAGGGGGGTGGCGGGAGGGCCTACGAGCAGTACTTC. Amino acids: CCAREGGGGRAYEQYF.

This clonotype was recorded at least ten times. This rearrangement joins TRBV6-1 to TRBJ1-2, with 7 bases fitting TRBD1. Trimming cost V 6 bases and J 2 bases; bases outside gene matches: 3. The germline V gene has CDR1 MNHNS and CDR2 SASEGT. This CDR3 has 13 residues. CDR3 DNA: TGTGCCAGCAGCCAGGGACAGAACTATGGCTACACCTTC. It translates to CASSQGQNYGYTF.

The genes are TRBV9 and TRBJ2-5; D might be TRBD1 (5 bases). This CDR3 comprises 13 residues. The V end lost 8 bases, the J end lost 1 base, and 12 bases lay between the germline ends. Germline CDR1 SGDLS, CDR2 YYNGEE. The CDR3 loop is CASTCRVQETQYF. For the CDR3, the DNA is TGTGCCAGTACTTGCAGGGTCCAAGAGACCCAGTACTTC.

This clonotype was seen a few times. This chain uses TRBV5-1 with TRBJ2-3; no firm D call. Between the trimmed V and J ends, which lost 2 bases and 2 bases, there was a span of 9 bases. This CDR3 has 14 amino acids. CDR1 is SGHRS and CDR2 is YFSETQ in the germline V gene. CDR3 bases: TGCGCCAGCAGCTTAATCGTCCCCACAGATACGCAGTATTTT. Translating it yields CASSLIVPTDTQYF.

The CDR3 protein is CASSGGSVREGNTDTQYF. CDR3 nucleotides: TGTGCCAGCAGTGGGGGAAGTGTGCGGGAGGGGAACACAGATACGCAGTATTTT. This chain links TRBV28 with TRBJ2-3, with 9 bases that match TRBD2. The germline CDR1 and CDR2 sequences are MDHEN and SYDVKM. Trimming took 5 bases from V and 2 from J; bases not matched to a gene: 14. This CDR3 region has 18 residues.

The chain employs TRBV6-2 or TRBV6-3 and TRBJ2-3; D call uncertain. The CDR3 totals 12 residues. V was trimmed by 2 bases and J by 8 bases, leaving 8 bases between them. CDR1 is MNHEY, CDR2 SVGEGT, per germline. In DNA, the CDR3 is TGTGCCAGCAGTTACACCCCTCTTACGCAGTATTTT. This codes for CASSYTPLTQYF.

The rearrangement joins TRBV6-1 to TRBJ1-2; D may be TRBD1 (5 bases). The CDR3 is made up of 14 amino acids. The V end was cut by 6 bases, the J end by 6 bases, with 17 bases between. The germline gives CDR1 MNHNS, CDR2 SASEGT. CDR3 sequence (DNA): TGTGCCAGCAGCCCTGGGACTACAGCTGATGGCTACACCTTC. Protein: CASSPGTTADGYTF.

The rearrangement links TRBV30 to TRBJ2-1, with 10 bases aligning to TRBD1. The CDR3 has 12 residues. Unmatched junction bases numbered 5, after V lost 0 bases and J lost 15 bases. Germline assignment: CDR1 GTSNPN and CDR2 SVGIG (reference sequence). The CDR3 coding sequence is TGTGCCTGGAGTGTAAGTCGGACAGGGGGGTTCTTC. This encodes CAWSVSRTGGFF.

This clonotype has a single count. The chain has TRBV6-6 and TRBJ1-2; perhaps TRBD1 as D (5 bases). Germline lookup yields CDR1 MNHNY and CDR2 SVGAGI (reference sequence). V lost 10 bases, J lost 7 bases, and 16 bases lay in between. There are 12 residues in the CDR3. The CDR3 region has the DNA TGTGCCACTACCGAGGGCCAGGGTGGCTACACCTTC. This sequence encodes CATTEGQGGYTF.

The genes are TRBV4-2 and TRBJ2-2; D unresolved. Germline lookup yields CDR1 LGHNA and CDR2 YNFKEQ. This CDR3 is 18 amino acids long. V was clipped by 2 bases and J by 5 bases, with 21 bases between them. The CDR3: CASSQRARALDGTGELFF. The CDR3 coding sequence is TGTGCCAGCAGCCAAAGGGCTAGAGCGCTCGACGGGACCGGGGAGCTGTTTTTT.

There are many counts of this clonotype. V is TRBV12-3 or TRBV12-4 and J is TRBJ2-1, with D uncertain. There are 12 residues in the CDR3. The V end was cut by 3 bases, the J end by 6 bases, with 6 bases between. The CDR3 region is CASSFSRNEQFF. CDR3 sequence (DNA): TGTGCCAGCAGTTTTTCGCGCAATGAGCAGTTCTTC.

The chain recombines TRBV12-3 or TRBV12-4 with TRBJ2-1; 9 bases agree with TRBD1. J lost 6 bases, V lost 6 bases, and 6 bases had no gene match. The CDR3 runs 14 residues. The CDR3 region has the DNA TGTGCCAGCAGGGCGACAGGGGGGGTCAATGAGCAGTTCTTC. Translation gives CASRATGGVNEQFF.

This chain's CDR3 is CSVEGLTGIETQYF. The CDR3 nucleotides are TGCAGCGTTGAAGGCCTGACAGGGATCGAGACCCAGTACTTC. The chain has TRBV29-1 and TRBJ2-5, with 7 bases fitting TRBD1. The V gene's germline CDR1 is SQVTM and CDR2 ANQGSEA. V shed 1 base and J 5 bases; nucleotides not matched to a gene: 7. The CDR3 runs to 14 residues.

This sequence joins TRBV11-2 and TRBJ2-1; D gene uncertain. Trimming shortened V by 4 bases and J by 0 bases, and 10 bases separated the two germline ends. Germline lookup yields CDR1 SGHAT and CDR2 FQNNGV. The CDR3 extends over 15 amino acids. CDR3 sequence reads: CASSSPLGSYNEQFF. CDR3 in DNA: TGTGCCAGCAGCTCCCCCCTAGGCTCCTACAATGAGCAGTTCTTC.